This T cell receptor beta chain was sequenced for a study of molecular identifiers for immune sequencing clone quantification. The study, taken as a whole, reports: Clones exceeding 20 RNA copies carried over 98% of effector molecules but under 1% of naive-cell molecules.

The V end lost 3 bases, the J end lost 7 bases, and 6 bases lay between the germline ends. CDR1 is MNHEY, CDR2 SMNVEV, per germline (reference sequence). The CDR3 consists of 12 residues. TCRdb analysed the PCR reads with MiXCR anew, one entry per CDR3 protein. Of a few hundred thousand distinct CDR3 sequences in the sample, 24% were seen once. This clonotype has only a few counts. Antigen: not known. This chain links TRBV27 with TRBJ2-2; D unclear. The sample was naive CD8+ T cells from blood, with Jurkat cell RNA spiked in. The subset was: FACS-sorted CD8+CD4-CCR7+CD45RA+ naive T cells. The receptor was isolated from a human donor in good health. Some libraries in this study had Jurkat cell RNA spiked in. CDR3 sequence reads: CASSLNGGELFF. As DNA, the CDR3 is TGTGCCAGCAGTTTGAATGGCGGGGAGCTGTTTTTT.